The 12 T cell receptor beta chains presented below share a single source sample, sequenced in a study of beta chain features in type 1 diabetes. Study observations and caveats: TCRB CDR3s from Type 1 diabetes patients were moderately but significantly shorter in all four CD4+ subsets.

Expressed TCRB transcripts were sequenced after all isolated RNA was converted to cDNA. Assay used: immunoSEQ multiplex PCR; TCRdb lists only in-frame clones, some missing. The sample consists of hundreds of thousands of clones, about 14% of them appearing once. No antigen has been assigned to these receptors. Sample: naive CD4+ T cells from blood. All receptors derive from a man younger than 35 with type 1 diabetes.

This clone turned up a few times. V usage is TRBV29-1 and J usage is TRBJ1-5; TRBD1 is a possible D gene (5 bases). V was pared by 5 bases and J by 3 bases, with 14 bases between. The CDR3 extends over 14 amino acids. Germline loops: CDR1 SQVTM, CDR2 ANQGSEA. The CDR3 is CSVLGGATNQPQHF. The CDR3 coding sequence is TGCAGCGTTCTCGGGGGAGCCACCAATCAGCCCCAGCATTTT.

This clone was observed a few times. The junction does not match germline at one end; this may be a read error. The CDR3 protein is CASSSGDSTDTQYF. For the CDR3, the DNA is TGTGCTAGCAGCTCCGGGGACAGCACAGATACGCAGTATTTT. This chain joins TRBV7-7 and TRBJ2-3, with D perhaps matching TRBD1 or TRBD2 (5 bases each). Germline V CDR1 and CDR2: SSHAT, FNYEAQ (reference sequence). The CDR3 extends over 14 amino acids.

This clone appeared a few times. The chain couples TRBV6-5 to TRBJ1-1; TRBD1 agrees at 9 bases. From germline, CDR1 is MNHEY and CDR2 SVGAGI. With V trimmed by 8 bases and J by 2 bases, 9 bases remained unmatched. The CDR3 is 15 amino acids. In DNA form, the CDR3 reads TGTGCCAGCTCTAAGGGACAGGGAGACAACACTGAAGCTTTCTTT. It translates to CASSKGQGDNTEAFF.

CDR3 nucleotides: TGTGCCTGGGCCGCGATCTACAATGAGCAGTTCTTC. Residues: CAWAAIYNEQFF. The chain links TRBV30 to TRBJ2-1; no reliable D call. CDR1 GTSNPN and CDR2 SVGIG come from the germline V gene (reference sequence). The CDR3 is made up of 12 amino acids. Deletions cut 5 bases from V and 3 bases from J, with 8 bases between. Supplemented by reference TRBV30 and TRBJ2-1, the full variable domain reads SQTIHQWPATLVQPVGSPLSLECTVEGTSNPNLYWYRQAAGRGLQLLFYSVGIGQISSEVPQNLSASRPQDRQFILSSKKLLLSDSGFYLCAWAAIYNEQFFGPGTRLTVL.

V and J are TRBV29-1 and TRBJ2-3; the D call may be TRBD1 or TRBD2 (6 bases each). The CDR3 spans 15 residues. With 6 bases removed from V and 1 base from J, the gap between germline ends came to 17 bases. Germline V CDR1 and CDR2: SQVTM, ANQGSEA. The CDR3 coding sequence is TGCAGCGTGACGGGGGAGGCAGGGGGCACAGATACGCAGTATTTT. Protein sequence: CSVTGEAGGTDTQYF.

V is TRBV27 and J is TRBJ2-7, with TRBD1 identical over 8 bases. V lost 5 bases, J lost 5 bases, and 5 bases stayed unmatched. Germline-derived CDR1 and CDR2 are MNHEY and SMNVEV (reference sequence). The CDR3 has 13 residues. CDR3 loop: CASSRDRGDEQYF. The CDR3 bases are TGTGCCAGCAGTAGAGACAGGGGTGACGAGCAGTACTTC.

The CDR3 nucleotides read TGTGCCAGCAGTGTATCCGGGGGTCAGCCCCAGCATTTT. This translates into CASSVSGGQPQHF. The genes are TRBV28 and TRBJ1-5; perhaps TRBD1 as D (5 bases). CDR1 is MDHEN, CDR2 SYDVKM, per germline. CDR3 length: 13 amino acids. The V and J ends lost 5 bases and 6 bases respectively, with 11 bases between them.

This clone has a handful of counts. The CDR3 sequence: CASSAGSGATPETQYF. The CDR3 DNA follows: TGTGCCAGCAGCGCCGGTTCGGGGGCGACCCCTGAGACCCAGTACTTC. The chain links TRBV9 to TRBJ2-5; D possibly uses TRBD1 or TRBD2 (6 bases each). In germline, CDR1 is SGDLS, CDR2 YYNGEE. V was cut by 3 bases and J by 5 bases, with 20 bases left in between. The CDR3 length is 16 residues. Combining the CDR3 with reference TRBV9 and TRBJ2-5 gives the whole variable domain DSGVTQTPKHLITATGQRVTLRCSPRSGDLSVYWYQQSLDQGLQFLIQYYNGEERAKGNILERFSAQQFPDLHSELNLSSLELGDSALYFCASSAGSGATPETQYFGPGTRLLVL.

The CDR3 loop is CASAGRGKDNSPLHF. Here the CDR3 DNA reads TGTGCCAGCGCGGGTCGGGGGAAGGATAATTCACCCCTCCACTTT. The chain carries TRBV7-9 and TRBJ1-6, with a weak D call TRBD1 (5 bases). The V end was cut by 8 bases, the J end by 5 bases, with 16 bases between. The CDR3 consists of 15 residues. Looked up from germline, CDR1 is SEHNR and CDR2 is FQNEAQ (reference sequence).

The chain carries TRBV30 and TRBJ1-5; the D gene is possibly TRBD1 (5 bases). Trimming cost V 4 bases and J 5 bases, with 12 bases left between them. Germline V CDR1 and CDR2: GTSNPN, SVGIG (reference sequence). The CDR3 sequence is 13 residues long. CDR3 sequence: CAWTGLGHQPQHF. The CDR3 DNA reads TGTGCCTGGACAGGGCTGGGACATCAGCCCCAGCATTTT.

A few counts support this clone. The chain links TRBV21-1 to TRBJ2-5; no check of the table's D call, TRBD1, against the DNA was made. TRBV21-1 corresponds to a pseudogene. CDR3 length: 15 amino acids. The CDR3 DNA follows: TGTGCCAGCAGCGAAAGCCCCGACAGGGAAGAGACCCAGTACTTC. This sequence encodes CASSESPDREETQYF.

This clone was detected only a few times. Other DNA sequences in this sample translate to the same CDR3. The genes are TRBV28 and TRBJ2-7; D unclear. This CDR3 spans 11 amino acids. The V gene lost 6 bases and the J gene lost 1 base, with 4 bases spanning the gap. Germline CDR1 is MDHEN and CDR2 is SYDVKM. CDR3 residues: CASRTSYEQYF. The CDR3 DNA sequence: TGTGCCAGCAGGACGTCCTACGAGCAGTACTTC.